The rows below give T cell receptor beta chains drawn from one sample of a study of beta chain features in type 1 diabetes. Generated by immunoSEQ multiplex PCR, the TCRdb table keeps only in-frame clones and is missing some. The sample holds some 300,000 clones, approximately 8% seen once. Sequenced input: central memory CD4+ T cells from blood. Every receptor here comes from a woman aged 18-35 years in good health. Each CDR3 is given with its conserved first and last residue. Fields, in order: J gene, V gene, D gene, clone size, CDR3 protein, CDR3 DNA. D genes are given only for firm matches. Rows may omit the clone size; those that give it use once, few, many or a size class.

TRBJ1-4 TRBV11-3 TRBD1 few CASSAGGTGDEKLFF TGTGCCAGCAGCGCAGGAGGGACAGGGGATGAAAAACTGTTTTTT
TRBJ1-2 TRBV28 NA few CASSFNPGSNGYTF TGTGCCAGCAGTTTTAATCCAGGGTCGAATGGCTACACCTTC
TRBJ1-5 TRBV4-3 NA once CASSRGLGDQPQHF TGCGCCAGCAGCCGGGGACTCGGGGATCAGCCCCAGCATTTT
TRBJ1-2 TRBV7-2 TRBD1 NA CASSRDRVSSGGYTF TGTGCCAGCAGCCGTGACAGGGTATCATCTGGTGGCTACACCTTC
TRBJ1-3 TRBV2 NA few CASSIRARNTIYF TGTGCCAGCAGTATACGGGCCCGAAACACCATATATTTT
TRBJ2-7 TRBV23-1 NA many CASSHLGGWPIYEQYF TGCGCCAGCAGTCATCTGGGCGGATGGCCGATCTACGAGCAGTACTTC
TRBJ1-2 TRBV9 TRBD1 NA CASSALTGGNYGYTF TGTGCCAGCAGCGCCCTGACAGGGGGAAACTATGGCTACACCTTC
TRBJ2-5 TRBV4-3 TRBD2 few CASSQDWVTSGSSKETQYF TGCGCCAGCAGCCAAGATTGGGTGACTAGCGGGAGCTCGAAGGAGACCCAGTACTTC
TRBJ2-2 TRBV29-1 NA many CSVDPLGDGGELFF TGCAGCGTTGACCCCCTGGGGGACGGTGGGGAGCTGTTTTTT
TRBJ1-6 TRBV7-9 NA many CASSLDSLNSPLHF TGTGCCAGCAGCTTGGACAGCCTTAATTCACCCCTCCACTTT
TRBJ1-3 TRBV6-5 NA few CASSYSAQSGNTIYF TGTGCCAGCAGTTACTCGGCCCAGTCTGGAAACACCATATATTTT
TRBJ1-5 TRBV30 TRBD1 few CAWSGDRGQPQHF TGTGCCTGGAGTGGGGACAGGGGTCAGCCCCAGCATTTT
TRBJ2-5 TRBV4-2 NA NA CASSQGWEETQYF TGTGCCAGCAGCCAAGGTTGGGAGGAGACCCAGTACTTC
TRBJ2-5 TRBV19 NA few CASSGGRNQETQYF TGTGCCAGTAGTGGGGGCCGAAACCAAGAGACCCAGTACTTC
TRBJ1-4 TRBV15 TRBD1 few CATSRTGRGGFAEKLFF TGTGCCACCAGCAGAACCGGAAGAGGGGGCTTTGCTGAAAAACTGTTTTTT
TRBJ1-2 TRBV10-2 NA NA CASSGTGDYGYTF TGCGCCAGCAGTGGTACCGGAGATTATGGCTACACCTTC
TRBJ1-1 TRBV18 NA NA CASSPPAGTNTEAFF TGTGCCAGCTCACCACCGGCGGGGACGAACACTGAAGCTTTCTTT
TRBJ2-3 TRBV7-2 NA few CASSLRRADTDTQYF TGTGCCAGCAGCTTACGCAGGGCCGATACAGATACGCAGTATTTT
TRBJ2-4 TRBV2 TRBD1 NA CASNIRQGTKNIQYF TGTGCCAGCAACATACGACAGGGAACCAAAAACATTCAGTACTTC
TRBJ2-7 TRBV20-1 NA few CSAIDEQYF TGCAGTGCTATAGACGAGCAGTACTTC
TRBJ1-1 TRBV4-3 NA few CASSQDFGTGALMNTEAFF TGCGCCAGCAGCCAAGATTTCGGTACGGGAGCCTTAATGAACACTGAAGCTTTCTTT
TRBJ2-1 TRBV28 NA few CASSLVAAADEQFF TGTGCCAGCAGTTTAGTTGCAGCGGCCGATGAGCAGTTCTTC
TRBJ1-1 TRBV4-2 NA few CASSQDYRVDTEAFF TGTGCCAGCAGCCAAGATTACAGGGTCGACACTGAAGCTTTCTTT
TRBJ2-3 TRBV28 NA NA CATYQAGWPDTQYF TGTGCCACTTACCAGGCAGGGTGGCCAGATACGCAGTATTTT
TRBJ2-1 TRBV6-6 TRBD2 few CASSYGGRGYNEQFF TGTGCCAGCAGTTACGGCGGGAGGGGTTACAATGAGCAGTTCTTC
TRBJ1-4 TRBV30 TRBD1 NA CAWSKPGTATNEKLFF TGTGCCTGGAGTAAACCCGGGACAGCGACTAATGAAAAACTGTTTTTT
TRBJ1-1 TRBV4-3 TRBD1 few CASSQGWDRGNTEAFF TGCGCCAGCAGCCAAGGGTGGGACAGGGGGAACACTGAAGCTTTCTTT
TRBJ2-1 TRBV12-5 NA few CASGLRGTAQGIPYNEQFF TGTGCTAGTGGTTTGCGGGGAACAGCACAGGGAATTCCCTACAATGAGCAGTTCTTC
TRBJ2-3 TRBV30 NA NA CASAGDTQYF TGTGCATCGGCCGGGGATACGCAGTATTTT
TRBJ2-6 TRBV18 TRBD1 NA CASSPGQGRSGANVLTF TGTGCCAGCTCTCCGGGACAGGGTCGCTCTGGGGCCAACGTCCTGACTTTC
TRBJ2-3 TRBV7-3 TRBD1 few CASGDSRTDTQYF TGTGCCAGTGGGGACAGTCGGACAGATACGCAGTATTTT
TRBJ2-7 TRBV10-3 NA NA CAISESMVVYEQYF TGTGCCATCAGTGAGTCGATGGTAGTCTACGAGCAGTACTTC
TRBJ2-1 TRBV27 NA NA CASSFYTQYNEQFF TGTGCCAGCAGTTTCTATACACAGTACAATGAGCAGTTCTTC
TRBJ2-2 TRBV7-6 NA few CASSLIEASGSTGELFF TGTGCCAGCAGCTTAATTGAAGCGAGCGGATCCACCGGGGAGCTGTTTTTT
TRBJ2-7 TRBV30 TRBD1 NA CASPGQGQYEQYF TGTGCCTCGCCGGGACAGGGACAATACGAGCAGTACTTC
TRBJ2-1 TRBV7-2 TRBD1 NA CASSRNSKGAGEQFF TGTGCCAGCAGCAGAAACTCCAAGGGGGCAGGTGAGCAGTTCTTC
TRBJ1-1 TRBV7-2 NA NA CASSPWTANTEAFF TGTGCCAGCAGCCCCTGGACAGCGAACACTGAAGCTTTCTTT
TRBJ1-2 TRBV7-8 NA NA CASSPDTGKCTF TGTGCCAGCAGCCCAGACACAGGGAAGTGCACCTTC
TRBJ1-1 TRBV30 NA NA CAWSVGGTQNTEAFF TGTGCCTGGAGTGTAGGTGGGACACAGAACACTGAAGCTTTCTTT
TRBJ1-5 TRBV19 NA few CASSRSRVEQPQHF TGTGCCAGTAGTAGGAGCAGGGTGGAACAGCCCCAGCATTTT
TRBJ2-1 TRBV6-5 NA NA CAISLQGSSYNEQFF TGTGCCATCAGTCTTCAGGGGAGCTCCTACAATGAGCAGTTCTTC
TRBJ2-3 TRBV5-1 TRBD1 many CASHDRGLTDTQYF TGCGCCAGCCACGACAGGGGGCTCACAGATACGCAGTATTTT
TRBJ1-5 TRBV6-6 NA many CASSPGPQGRGQHF TGTGCCAGCAGCCCGGGGCCCCAGGGAAGAGGCCAGCATTTT
TRBJ1-2 TRBV4-3 NA few CASSQDRGSYYGYTF TGCGCCAGCAGCCAAGATCGGGGATCCTACTATGGCTACACCTTC
TRBJ2-3 TRBV11-2 NA many CASSLAIDTQYF TGTGCCAGCAGCTTAGCAATAGATACGCAGTATTTT
TRBJ2-1 TRBV2 NA many CASSATYRDGRQFF TGTGCCAGCAGTGCTACCTACAGGGACGGTCGGCAGTTCTTC
TRBJ2-5 TRBV5-1 TRBD2 few CASRAAYPGLAGLRQTQYF TGCGCCAGCAGAGCCGCGTATCCGGGACTAGCGGGCTTAAGGCAGACCCAGTACTTC
TRBJ2-5 TRBV25-1 TRBD2 many CASSEPRGGETQYF TGTGCCAGCAGTGAACCCCGGGGGGGAGAGACCCAGTACTTC
TRBJ2-1 TRBV5-1 NA few CASSLAGEQFF TGCGCCAGCAGCTTAGCAGGAGAGCAGTTCTTC
TRBJ2-3 TRBV6-6 NA NA CASTESDTQYF TGTGCCAGCACTGAGTCAGATACGCAGTATTTT
TRBJ2-1 TRBV7-3 NA NA CASSSSGLYNEQFF TGTGCCAGCAGCTCCTCTGGCCTTTACAATGAGCAGTTCTTC
TRBJ2-1 TRBV5-6 TRBD1 NA CASSPGQGRLAYNEQFF TGTGCCAGCAGCCCGGGACAGGGTCGCCTCGCGTACAATGAGCAGTTCTTC
TRBJ2-3 TRBV5-6 NA few CASSLGRWPDTQYF TGTGCCAGCAGCTTGGGCAGGTGGCCAGATACGCAGTATTTT